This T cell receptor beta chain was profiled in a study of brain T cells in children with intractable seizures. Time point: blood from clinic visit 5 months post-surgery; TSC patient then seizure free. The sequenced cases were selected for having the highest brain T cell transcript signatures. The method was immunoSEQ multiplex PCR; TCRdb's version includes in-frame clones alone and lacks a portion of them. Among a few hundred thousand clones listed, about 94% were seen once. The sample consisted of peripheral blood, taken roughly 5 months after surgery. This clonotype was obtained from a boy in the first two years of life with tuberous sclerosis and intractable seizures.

CDR3 sequence: CASSQRRGFSYEQYF. DNA of the CDR3: TGTGCCAGCAGCCAAAGAAGGGGCTTTTCCTACGAGCAGTACTTC. The chain uses TRBV5-6 and TRBJ2-7; TRBD1 might be the D (5 bases). V was pared by 4 bases and J by 1 base, with 15 bases between. The CDR3 contains 15 residues. From germline, CDR1 is SGHDT and CDR2 YYEEEE.